The clone carrying this TCR beta chain has at least ten counts. The antigen is not known. Germline V gene sequence: CDR1 SEHNR, CDR2 FQNEAQ (reference sequence). CDR3 size: 13 residues. Trimming took off 2 bases at V and 5 bases at J, with 8 bases between the two ends. The sample comes from a study of T cells in Graves' hyperthyroidism and ophthalmopathy. Study-level results: It was a median around seven months before onset that the model predicted ophthalmopathy.

From RNA transcripts, TCR beta CDR3 regions were amplified. Initially, a first-round RT-PCR of the TCR CDR3 employed the HTBI primer set. TCRdb fed the multiplex PCR reads into MiXCR, producing one record per CDR3 protein. Seen here are a few hundred thousand distinct CDR3 sequences, roughly a sixth observed once, and the top ten hold around 3.5%. The receptor was derived from a woman between 40 and 50 years old with Graves' ophthalmopathy. Sequenced: blood. The chain recombines TRBV7-9 with TRBJ2-3; D gene unclear. CDR3 nucleotide sequence: TGTGCCAGCAGCTTACTTTCACAAGATACGCAGTATTTT. Translation gives CASSLLSQDTQYF.